This passage covers 26 T cell receptor beta chains from one sample sequenced in a study of cytomegalovirus exposure and HLA in healthy donors. The PCR had 60 Vbeta and 13 Jbeta primers. The table came from immunoSEQ multiplex PCR; TCRdb's copy has only in-frame clones and leaves some out. The repertoire holds 100,000 to 120,000 clones, with roughly four fifths as singletons. The sample taken for sequencing was PBMCs. Receptors originate from a man aged 35-49 years in good health and CMV-seronegative.

The J gene is TRBJ1-3, the V gene TRBV7-9; no firm D call. The germline V gene encodes CDR1 SEHNR and CDR2 FQNEAQ (reference sequence). The CDR3 runs to 15 residues. V gave up 5 bases and J gave up 7 bases, with 18 bases separating them. CDR3: CASSPPGQVRNTIYF. The CDR3, as DNA: TGTGCCAGCAGCCCCCCTGGGCAGGTTCGGAACACCATATATTTT.

J is TRBJ2-1 and V is TRBV19, with 9 nucleotides matching TRBD1. The CDR3 has 16 amino acids. Germline V gene sequence: CDR1 LNHDA, CDR2 SQIVND (reference sequence). Trimming took 3 bases from V and 5 from J; bases not matched to a gene: 8. DNA of the CDR3: TGTGCCAGTAGTATGATTGGACAGGGGTTCCACAATGAGCAGTTCTTC. Encoded protein: CASSMIGQGFHNEQFF.

This chain joins TRBV2 and TRBJ2-6; TRBD1 matches at 11 bases. Germline V gene lookup returns CDR1 SNHLY and CDR2 FYNNEI. This CDR3 is 18 amino acids long. V gave up 6 bases and J gave up 0 bases; unmatched junction bases: 7. CDR3 loop: CASRDLGTGGSGANVLTF. DNA for the CDR3: TGTGCCAGCAGGGACCTAGGGACAGGGGGCTCTGGGGCCAACGTCCTGACTTTC.

The CDR3 here is CASSLLAEQFF. CDR3 DNA sequence: TGTGCCAGCAGCTTATTGGCTGAGCAGTTCTTC. This chain joins TRBV11-2 and TRBJ2-1; D not certain. Trimming cost V 2 bases and J 9 bases, with 5 bases left between them. Looked up from germline, CDR1 is SGHAT and CDR2 is FQNNGV. CDR3 length: 11 amino acids.

The rearrangement links TRBV9 to TRBJ2-1; D is unclear. Germline CDR1 SGDLS, CDR2 YYNGEE. This CDR3 has 14 amino acids. V lost 4 bases and J lost 4, with 12 bases in between. The CDR3 reads CASSHPGLYNEQFF. The CDR3 DNA is TGTGCCAGCAGCCACCCAGGATTATACAATGAGCAGTTCTTC. The full variable domain, with the rest looked up from reference TRBV9 and TRBJ2-1, is DSGVTQTPKHLITATGQRVTLRCSPRSGDLSVYWYQQSLDQGLQFLIQYYNGEERAKGNILERFSAQQFPDLHSELNLSSLELGDSALYFCASSHPGLYNEQFFGPGTRLTVL.

The sample holds a few counts of this clone. This chain links TRBV7-2 with TRBJ2-7; no clear D gene. Deletions cut 0 bases from V and 3 bases from J, with 9 bases between. The CDR3 is made up of 14 amino acids. The V gene's germline CDR1 is SGHTA and CDR2 FQGNSA. CDR3 in DNA: TGTGCCAGCAGCTTAGCGGTCCTAGTCTACGAGCAGTACTTC. Its protein is CASSLAVLVYEQYF.

The table lists this clone with a few counts. V is TRBV13 and J is TRBJ2-1; D unclear. CDR1 is PRHDT, CDR2 FYEKMQ, per germline (reference sequence). Trimming took off 0 bases at V and 8 bases at J, with 8 bases between the two ends. This CDR3 has 13 residues. The CDR3 DNA follows: TGTGCCAGCAGCTTAGGACTTCTGTATGAGCAGTTCTTC. Its protein is CASSLGLLYEQFF.

V and J are TRBV6-6 and TRBJ2-5; D is possibly TRBD2 (5 bases). Germline CDR1 and CDR2: MNHNY and SVGAGI (reference sequence). The ends were cut back, 6 bases at V and 2 bases at J, with 10 bases in the middle. The CDR3 is 13 amino acids. CDR3 nucleotides: TGTGCCAGCAGCTCAAGGGAGCAAGAGACCCAGTACTTC. Translation gives CASSSREQETQYF.

The V and J genes are TRBV5-1 and TRBJ2-7, with D possibly matching TRBD2 (5 bases). The CDR3 is 14 amino acids. In germline, CDR1 is SGHRS, CDR2 YFSETQ. Trimming shortened V by 0 bases and J by 0 bases, and 7 bases separated the two germline ends. Here the CDR3 DNA reads TGCGCCAGCAGCTTGGCGGGGAACTCCTACGAGCAGTACTTC. Its protein product is CASSLAGNSYEQYF.

The chain combines TRBV11-3 with TRBJ2-7; 9 positions match TRBD2. The CDR3 length is 14 residues. CDR1 and CDR2 from the germline V gene are SGHNT and YENEEA. After removal of 5 bases from V and 5 bases from J, the junction contained 7 bases not matched to a gene. CDR3 sequence: CASSRGLAPHEQYF. DNA for the CDR3: TGTGCCAGCAGCAGGGGACTAGCTCCCCACGAGCAGTACTTC.

This clone has more than one count but fewer than ten. This chain uses TRBV2 with TRBJ1-1; D gene uncertain. V lost 9 bases and J lost 4, with 12 bases in between. The germline CDR1 and CDR2 sequences are SNHLY and FYNNEI. CDR3 length equals 12 residues. The CDR3 is CASRRGITEAFF. CDR3 coding DNA: TGTGCCAGTCGGAGAGGGATCACTGAAGCTTTCTTT.

The CDR3 loop reads CASKLEVASGANVLTF. For the CDR3, the DNA is TGTGCCAGCAAACTAGAGGTAGCATCTGGGGCCAACGTCCTGACTTTC. This sequence joins TRBV5-5 and TRBJ2-6; the D gene is possibly TRBD2 (5 bases). The V and J ends lost 6 bases and 1 base respectively, with 14 bases between them. This CDR3 is 16 amino acids long. From germline, CDR1 is SGHKS and CDR2 YYEKEE (reference sequence).

In the case of this clone: Germline and junction disagree at one end, which may indicate a read error. Other DNA sequences from this sample encode an identical CDR3 as well. This chain joins TRBV7-2 and TRBJ2-7; 8 bases agree with TRBD1. The CDR3 is 16 residues long. Germline loops: CDR1 SGHTA, CDR2 FQGNSA. The CDR3 is CASSLVVTGAFYEQYF. CDR3 coding DNA: TGCGCCAGCAGCTTAGTCGTGACAGGGGCTTTTTACGAGCAGTACTTC.

V is TRBV4-1 and J is TRBJ2-1, with 7 bases that match TRBD2. CDR3 length: 16 amino acids. The junction had 15 bases not matched to a gene; V was cut back by 1 base and J by 12 bases. Germline CDR1 and CDR2: MGHRA and YSYEKL. CDR3 in DNA: TGCGCCAGCAGCCAAGCATCGGCGGGAGCGGTGCAGGTGCAGTTCTTC. Translating it yields CASSQASAGAVQVQFF.

The sample holds a few counts of this clone. The chain carries TRBV30 and TRBJ2-7; the match to TRBD2 covers 10 bases. CDR1 and CDR2 (germline): GTSNPN, SVGIG (reference sequence). The CDR3 extends over 13 amino acids. The J segment lost 4 bases and the V segment lost 5 bases, leaving 5 bases of the junction unmatched. The CDR3 region is CAWSTSGTYEQYF. For the CDR3, the DNA is TGTGCCTGGTCTACTAGCGGGACGTACGAGCAGTACTTC.

V usage is TRBV10-3 and J usage is TRBJ1-5; TRBD1 matches at 7 bases. Per the germline V gene, CDR1 is ENHRY and CDR2 is SYGVKD. Trimming at V came to 0 bases and at J to 5 bases, leaving 10 bases not matched to a gene. The CDR3 has 17 amino acids. As DNA, the CDR3 is TGTGCCATCAGTGAGTCAGGACAGGCCCCAACGGATCAGCCCCAGCATTTT. Translating gives CAISESGQAPTDQPQHF.

The chain uses TRBV4-1 and TRBJ2-5, with 8 bases identical to TRBD1. Germline lookup yields CDR1 MGHRA and CDR2 YSYEKL. This CDR3 comprises 15 residues. V lost 4 bases to trimming and J lost 1 base; unmatched junction nucleotides: 5. The DNA for the CDR3 is TGCGCCAGCAGCCTTACAGGACAGGGCCAAGAGACCCAGTACTTC. It specifies CASSLTGQGQETQYF.

The chain combines TRBV30 with TRBJ1-2; D unclear. Germline V gene sequence: CDR1 GTSNPN, CDR2 SVGIG (reference sequence). This CDR3 is 14 amino acids long. V lost 0 bases to trimming and J lost 5 bases, with 13 bases between them. The CDR3 is CAWSVPGREYGYTF. CDR3 DNA sequence: TGTGCCTGGAGTGTACCTGGGCGGGAATATGGCTACACCTTC.

Concerning this clone itself: The junction differs from germline at one of its ends, possibly a read error. The V call is TRBV10-1, the J call TRBJ2-3; possibly TRBD1 for D (7 bases). Germline CDR1 reads WNHNN; CDR2 reads SYGVQD (reference sequence). The CDR3 sequence is 16 residues long. CDR3 sequence (DNA): TGCGCCAGCAGTGAGTCATCAGGTGGAGGGACAGTTACGCAGTATTTT. Protein sequence: CASSESSGGGTVTQYF.

In this sample, this clone turned up once. The chain recombines TRBV4-3 with TRBJ1-1; possible D gene TRBD1, 6 bases. V lost 3 bases, J lost 0 bases, and 14 bases lay in between. Per germline, CDR1 LGHNA and CDR2 YSLEER. There are 16 residues in the CDR3. The DNA for the CDR3 is TGCGCCAGCAGCCAGTATAGGGGGGGGATGAACACTGAAGCTTTCTTT. This gives the protein CASSQYRGGMNTEAFF.

This clone was detected a few times. The J gene is TRBJ2-7, the V gene TRBV4-3; D remains ambiguous. The CDR3 extends over 15 amino acids. The germline V gene has CDR1 LGHNA and CDR2 YSLEER. V lost 1 base, J lost 0 bases, and 10 bases lay in between. The CDR3 DNA reads as TGCGCCAGCAGCCAAGGAGTCTCTCACTCCTACGAGCAGTACTTC. Amino acid sequence: CASSQGVSHSYEQYF.

This clone was counted a few times. V gene TRBV7-2 combines with J gene TRBJ2-1; 7 bases are shared with TRBD1. The junction had 2 bases not matched to a gene; V was cut back by 5 bases and J by 1 base. From germline, CDR1 is SGHTA and CDR2 FQGNSA. This CDR3 has 14 residues. For the CDR3, the DNA is TGTGCCAGCAGCCGGGACAGATCCTACAATGAGCAGTTCTTC. Its protein is CASSRDRSYNEQFF.

The rearrangement uses TRBV7-2 and TRBJ1-3, with D possibly being TRBD1 (6 bases). The CDR3 loop spans 16 amino acids. The ends were cut back, 5 bases at V and 4 bases at J, with 18 bases in the middle. Germline CDR1 SGHTA, CDR2 FQGNSA. The CDR3 nucleotides are TGTGCCAGCAGCGCCTCGGGTAGCGGGGGCGGAAACACCATATATTTT. Translating gives CASSASGSGGGNTIYF.

This chain connects TRBV7-2 to TRBJ2-2; 7 bases fit TRBD1. This CDR3 is 15 amino acids long. The ends lost 2 bases at V and 3 bases at J; junction bases unmatched: 3. Germline V lookup: CDR1 SGHTA, CDR2 FQGNSA. This chain's CDR3 is CASSLRRGYTGELFF. The CDR3 DNA is TGTGCCAGCAGCTTACGCAGGGGGTACACCGGGGAGCTGTTTTTT. Full variable domain (remainder filled in from reference TRBV7-2 and TRBJ2-2): GAGVSQSPSNKVTEKGKDVELRCDPISGHTALYWYRQSLGQGLEFLIYFQGNSAPDKSGLPSDRFSAERTGGSVSTLTIQRTQQEDSAVYLCASSLRRGYTGELFFGEGSRLTVL.

V and J are TRBV19 and TRBJ1-5, with D possibly TRBD1 on 5 matching bases. The CDR3 sequence is 13 residues long. Germline V gives CDR1 LNHDA, CDR2 SQIVND (reference sequence). V lost 9 bases, J lost 7 bases, and 16 bases lay in between. The CDR3 DNA follows: TGTGCCAGCAAGAGCGGGGCGCACCAGCCCCAGCATTTT. Its protein is CASKSGAHQPQHF.

The gene calls are TRBV7-8 and TRBJ1-4; unclear D gene. Germline V gene sequence: CDR1 SGHVS, CDR2 FQNEAQ. V lost 5 bases to trimming and J lost 4 bases, with 8 bases between them. This CDR3 region has 13 residues. CDR3: CASSPSVNEKLFF. The DNA for the CDR3 is TGTGCCAGCAGCCCAAGCGTTAATGAAAAACTGTTTTTT.